This TCR beta chain was recovered during a study of long-term antiretroviral therapy in people with HIV. Across the study: There is a gap of about a decade between the earliest samples and the later 2015 immediate-ART recommendation. Findings and caveats of the study: Clones expanded before ART dominated the repertoire at all time points.

Concerning this clone: What it recognizes is unknown.

The germline V gene encodes CDR1 SGHRS and CDR2 YFSETQ. The CDR3 extends over 17 amino acids. Trimming cost V 4 bases and J 0 bases, with 16 bases left between them. There were roughly 0.9-11 million cryopreserved PBMC in the samples before DNA extraction. Investigators performed immunoSEQ version v3.0 at survey level. TCRdb's table, derived via immunoSEQ multiplex PCR, lists solely in-frame clones and lacks some. The repertoire holds about 31,000 clones, with over 75% as singletons. V is TRBV5-1 and J is TRBJ2-2, with TRBD2 as a possible D gene (6 bases). Sequences were derived from unsorted PBMCs, sampled 0.8 years before starting antiretroviral therapy. The TCR sequence derives from a man in his late teens or twenties with HIV. The DNA of the CDR3 is TGCGCCAGCAGCATGCAACCGGGACTGCCGAACACCGGGGAGCTGTTTTTT. It codes for CASSMQPGLPNTGELFF.